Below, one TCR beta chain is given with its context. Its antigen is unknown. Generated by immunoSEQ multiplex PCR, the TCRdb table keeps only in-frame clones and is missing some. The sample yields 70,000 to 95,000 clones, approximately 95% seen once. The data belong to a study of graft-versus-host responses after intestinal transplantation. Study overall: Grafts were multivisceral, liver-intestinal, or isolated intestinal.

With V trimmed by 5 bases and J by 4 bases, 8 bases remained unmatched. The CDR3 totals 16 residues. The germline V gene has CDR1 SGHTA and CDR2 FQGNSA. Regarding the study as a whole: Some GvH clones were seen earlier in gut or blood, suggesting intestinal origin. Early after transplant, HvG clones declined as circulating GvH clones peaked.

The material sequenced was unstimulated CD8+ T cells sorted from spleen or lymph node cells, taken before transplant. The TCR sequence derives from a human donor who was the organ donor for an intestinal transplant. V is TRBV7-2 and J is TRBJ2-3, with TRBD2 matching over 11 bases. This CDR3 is CASSLPIAGGSDTQYF. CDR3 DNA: TGTGCCAGCAGCCTACCCATAGCGGGAGGGTCAGATACGCAGTATTTT.